These 29 T cell receptor beta chains were sequenced from one sample in a study of OX40 agonist ivuxolimab in advanced cancers. Sequencing was performed with immunoSEQ multiplex PCR; in TCRdb, only in-frame clones are kept and a portion is missing. The sample shows around 79,000 clones, around nine tenths of them seen only once. Sequences were derived from CD4+ or CD8+ T cells sorted from blood, sampled in a trial of the OX40 agonist ivuxolimab. The receptors stem from an adult with an advanced solid tumor such as melanoma, head and neck, liver or kidney cancer.

This clone has only a few counts. This CDR3 is also generated by other DNA sequences in the sample. The gene calls are TRBV11-3 and TRBJ1-3; 9 bases map to TRBD1. Per the germline V gene, CDR1 is SGHNT and CDR2 is YENEEA. This CDR3 has 15 amino acids. J was trimmed by 4 bases and V by 5 bases; bases with no gene match: 6. CDR3 loop: CASSPGQGPGNTIYF. CDR3 DNA sequence: TGTGCCAGCAGCCCGGGACAGGGACCCGGAAACACCATATATTTT.

The chain uses TRBV5-5 and TRBJ1-2, with D perhaps TRBD1 (6 bases). This CDR3 has 16 residues. The V gene lost 4 bases and the J gene lost 2 bases, with 18 bases spanning the gap. The germline gives CDR1 SGHKS, CDR2 YYEKEE (reference sequence). CDR3 region: CASSPLAGGGNYGYTF. In nucleotides, the CDR3 is TGTGCCAGCAGCCCGTTAGCGGGGGGCGGCAACTATGGCTACACCTTC.

V gene TRBV9 combines with J gene TRBJ1-6; D gene uncertain. This CDR3 comprises 17 residues. Germline CDR1 reads SGDLS; CDR2 reads YYNGEE. Trimming left V 0 bases short and J 6 bases short, with 16 bases between. The CDR3 DNA is TGTGCCAGCAGCGTAGGAAAATTCTCGGGCGGTAATTCACCCCTCCACTTT. Its protein is CASSVGKFSGGNSPLHF.

The chain has TRBV6-6 and TRBJ1-4; D ambiguous. The germline V and J ends were trimmed by 5 bases and 6 bases, with 7 bases remaining between them. The germline V gene encodes CDR1 MNHNY and CDR2 SVGAGI (reference sequence). CDR3 length equals 12 residues. CDR3 protein: CASSGLDEKLFF. DNA of the CDR3: TGTGCCAGCAGTGGTTTGGATGAAAAACTGTTTTTT.

The chain recombines TRBV18 with TRBJ1-4; D not certain. CDR3 length: 12 amino acids. Germline CDR1 is KGHSH and CDR2 is LQKENI. V dropped 6 bases and J dropped 6 bases, with 8 bases sitting between them. The DNA of the CDR3 is TGTGCCAGCTCGGTGACGGATGAAAAACTGTTTTTT. It codes for CASSVTDEKLFF.

The chain recombines TRBV6-5 with TRBJ1-5; D not certain. Germline-derived CDR1 and CDR2 are MNHEY and SVGAGI. The CDR3 extends over 13 amino acids. V lost 0 bases and J lost 4, with 4 bases in between. The CDR3: CASSYSRNQPQHF. The CDR3 bases are TGTGCCAGCAGTTACTCCCGGAATCAGCCCCAGCATTTT.

The rearrangement joins TRBV29-1 to TRBJ1-2, with D uncertain. V shed 4 bases and J shed 2 bases, with 11 bases lying between them. Per the germline V gene, CDR1 is SQVTM and CDR2 is ANQGSEA. The CDR3 extends over 13 amino acids. CDR3 DNA: TGCAGCGTTGTTGGGCAGTACAACTATGGCTACACCTTC. Protein: CSVVGQYNYGYTF.

The chain is built from TRBV9 and TRBJ2-1, with 11 positions matching TRBD2. Unmatched junction bases numbered 7, after V lost 1 base and J lost 4 bases. CDR1 SGDLS and CDR2 YYNGEE come from the germline V gene. CDR3 length: 17 residues. The CDR3 protein is CASSVNRGTSGYNEQFF. CDR3 DNA: TGTGCCAGCAGCGTAAACCGCGGGACTAGCGGTTACAATGAGCAGTTCTTC. Drawing the rest from reference TRBV9 and TRBJ2-1, the complete variable domain is DSGVTQTPKHLITATGQRVTLRCSPRSGDLSVYWYQQSLDQGLQFLIQYYNGEERAKGNILERFSAQQFPDLHSELNLSSLELGDSALYFCASSVNRGTSGYNEQFFGPGTRLTVL.

V and J are TRBV15 and TRBJ1-1; the D is unclear. The CDR3 totals 15 residues. Germline assignment: CDR1 LNHNV and CDR2 YYDKDF (reference sequence). Trimming cost V 3 bases and J 0 bases, with 11 bases left between them. CDR3 in amino acids: CATSRLPHMNTEAFF. CDR3 coding DNA: TGTGCCACCAGCAGGCTCCCCCACATGAACACTGAAGCTTTCTTT.

On this clone itself: Other nucleotide sequences from this sample produce the same CDR3. This chain uses TRBV20-1 with TRBJ2-5; D unclear. The V end was cut by 0 bases, the J end by 5 bases, with 4 bases between. The germline V gene has CDR1 DFQATT and CDR2 SNEGSKA (reference sequence). This CDR3 has 11 residues. This chain's CDR3 is CSARDRETQYF. DNA for the CDR3: TGCAGTGCTAGAGACCGGGAGACCCAGTACTTC.

This clone was detected a few times. This sequence joins TRBV9 and TRBJ1-1; 7 bases agree with TRBD1. Trimming at V came to 0 bases and at J to 1 base, leaving 6 bases not matched to a gene. The CDR3 has 16 amino acids. In germline, CDR1 is SGDLS, CDR2 YYNGEE. In nucleotides, the CDR3 is TGTGCCAGCAGCGTAGGACAGGGAAGTTCGAACACTGAAGCTTTCTTT. Encoded protein: CASSVGQGSSNTEAFF.

This chain connects TRBV10-2 to TRBJ2-7; D perhaps matches TRBD1 (6 bases). V dropped 2 bases and J dropped 2 bases, with 13 bases sitting between them. Per the germline V gene, CDR1 is WSHSY and CDR2 is SAAADI. The CDR3 runs to 15 residues. CDR3 sequence reads: CASSEPGTPPYEQYF. CDR3 coding DNA: TGCGCCAGCAGTGAGCCCGGGACACCACCCTACGAGCAGTACTTC.

The chain joins TRBV30 to TRBJ1-3; D unclear. Between the trimmed V and J ends, which lost 3 bases and 0 bases, there was a span of 6 bases. Germline V gene lookup returns CDR1 GTSNPN and CDR2 SVGIG (reference sequence). The CDR3 is 13 amino acids. The CDR3 DNA sequence: TGTGCCTGGAGGTCAAGCTCTGGAAACACCATATATTTT. This codes for CAWRSSSGNTIYF. Full variable domain (rest looked up from reference TRBV30 and TRBJ1-3): SQTIHQWPATLVQPVGSPLSLECTVEGTSNPNLYWYRQAAGRGLQLLFYSVGIGQISSEVPQNLSASRPQDRQFILSSKKLLLSDSGFYLCAWRSSSGNTIYFGEGSWLTVV.

The chain employs TRBV6-6 and TRBJ1-2; D gene uncertain. Germline V gene sequence: CDR1 MNHNY, CDR2 SVGAGI (reference sequence). V lost 5 bases, J lost 0 bases, and 16 bases lay in between. The CDR3 sequence is 16 residues long. The CDR3 here is CASSPRGGPTNYGYTF. CDR3 coding DNA: TGTGCCAGCAGTCCCCGTGGTGGGCCTACTAACTATGGCTACACCTTC.

V and J are TRBV9 and TRBJ1-1; D not certain. The CDR3 consists of 15 residues. V was shortened by 4 bases and J by 1 base, with 14 bases between the two germline ends. Germline CDR1 reads SGDLS; CDR2 reads YYNGEE. The CDR3 protein is CASSPLQPRNTEAFF. The CDR3 bases are TGTGCCAGCAGCCCGCTACAGCCAAGGAACACTGAAGCTTTCTTT.

This chain connects TRBV11-3 to TRBJ2-7; maybe TRBD2 (5 bases). This CDR3 is built from 13 residues. Germline CDR1 is SGHNT and CDR2 is YENEEA. V was cut by 1 base and J by 3 bases, with 7 bases left in between. The CDR3 sequence: CASSLGGGYEQYF. Here the CDR3 DNA reads TGTGCCAGCAGCTTAGGAGGAGGCTACGAGCAGTACTTC.

J is TRBJ1-2 and V is TRBV28; 7 bases line up with TRBD1. From germline, CDR1 is MDHEN and CDR2 SYDVKM. This CDR3 is 14 amino acids long. V lost 1 base, J lost 4 bases, and 3 bases stayed unmatched. The CDR3 DNA is TGTGCCAGCAGTTTATTTGAGGGGGCCTATGGCTACACCTTC. As protein: CASSLFEGAYGYTF.

The V and J genes are TRBV6-6 and TRBJ2-1, with 11 bases fitting TRBD2. V trimming: 2 bases; J trimming: 11 bases; junction bases outside the gene matches: 11. The germline CDR1 and CDR2 sequences are MNHNY and SVGAGI (reference sequence). This CDR3 has 16 residues. CDR3 nucleotide sequence: TGTGCCAGCAGTTACCGCGGGATAGCGGGAGGGGACCAGCAGTTCTTC. Amino acid sequence: CASSYRGIAGGDQQFF.

The V gene is TRBV5-1, the J gene TRBJ2-3, with a tentative D call TRBD1 (5 bases). The CDR3 has 15 residues. Trimming stripped 4 bases from V and 2 bases from J, with 14 bases between. Germline CDR1 and CDR2: SGHRS and YFSETQ. The CDR3 nucleotides read TGCGCCAGCAGCAAGAGCCAGGGTCCCACAGATACGCAGTATTTT. Protein product: CASSKSQGPTDTQYF. The whole variable domain, remainder taken from reference TRBV5-1 and TRBJ2-3, is KAGVTQTPRYLIKTRGQQVTLSCSPISGHRSVSWYQQTPGQGLQFLFEYFSETQRNKGNFPGRFSGRQFSNSRSEMNVSTLELGDSALYLCASSKSQGPTDTQYFGPGTRLTVL.

This rearrangement joins TRBV2 to TRBJ1-6, with D unclear. The CDR3 consists of 14 residues. Germline CDR1 reads SNHLY; CDR2 reads FYNNEI. Trimming took off 6 bases at V and 5 bases at J, with 11 bases between the two ends. CDR3 in amino acids: CASSLITDNSPLHF. Here the CDR3 DNA reads TGTGCCAGCAGCCTAATTACCGATAATTCACCCCTCCACTTT.

The rearrangement joins TRBV28 to TRBJ2-2; a possible D gene is TRBD1 (5 bases). Trimming shortened V by 3 bases and J by 3 bases, and 8 bases separated the two germline ends. This CDR3 spans 14 amino acids. The germline CDR1 and CDR2 sequences are MDHEN and SYDVKM. CDR3 region: CASSFVQDTGELFF. In nucleotides, the CDR3 is TGTGCCAGCAGTTTTGTACAGGACACCGGGGAGCTGTTTTTT.

The chain is built from TRBV28 and TRBJ1-4; D is possibly TRBD1 (5 bases). Trimming took off 8 bases at V and 6 bases at J, with 16 bases between the two ends. Per germline, CDR1 MDHEN and CDR2 SYDVKM. The CDR3 sequence is 14 residues long. CDR3 amino acids: CASAAWGEHEKLFF. The CDR3 DNA follows: TGTGCCAGCGCTGCTTGGGGCGAGCATGAAAAACTGTTTTTT.

In DNA form, the CDR3 reads TGTGCCAGCAGCCTAGGGGGGGCTCATGGCTACACCTTC. This encodes CASSLGGAHGYTF. The chain couples TRBV5-6 to TRBJ1-2; possible D gene TRBD1, 6 bases. Trimming removed 4 bases from V and 6 bases from J, with 13 bases in between. The CDR3 loop spans 13 amino acids. Germline-derived CDR1 and CDR2 are SGHDT and YYEEEE.

The gene calls are TRBV7-9 and TRBJ2-5, with D unclear. Trimming took off 6 bases at V and 9 bases at J, with 11 bases between the two ends. CDR1 SEHNR and CDR2 FQNEAQ come from the germline V gene (reference sequence). The CDR3 runs 11 residues. In DNA, the CDR3 is TGTGCCAGCAGTAGAATTGGAGCCCAGTACTTC. Its translation is CASSRIGAQYF.

This clone has just one count. The rearrangement uses TRBV18 and TRBJ1-1, with a possible D match to TRBD1 (6 bases). The germline V and J ends were trimmed by 2 bases and 1 base, with 17 bases remaining between them. Per the germline V gene, CDR1 is KGHSH and CDR2 is LQKENI. The CDR3 is made up of 17 amino acids. CDR3 nucleotide sequence: TGTGCCAGCTCACCAGCCGAAGCACGGGGGGCGAACACTGAAGCTTTCTTT. Translating gives CASSPAEARGANTEAFF. The full variable domain, with the rest looked up from reference TRBV18 and TRBJ1-1, is NAGVMQNPRHLVRRRGQEARLRCSPMKGHSHVYWYRQLPEEGLKFMVYLQKENIIDESGMPKERFSAEFPKEGPSILRIQQVVRGDSAAYFCASSPAEARGANTEAFFGQGTRLTVV.

The J gene is TRBJ1-1, the V gene TRBV30; tentatively, D is TRBD1 (5 bases). CDR3 length equals 14 residues. V lost 4 bases and J lost 5, with 17 bases in between. Germline V gene lookup returns CDR1 GTSNPN and CDR2 SVGIG (reference sequence). CDR3 nucleotide sequence: TGTGCCTGGAACCGAGTGGGGGAGAGGACTGAAGCTTTCTTT. It encodes CAWNRVGERTEAFF.

The chain couples TRBV5-4 to TRBJ2-5; tentatively, D is TRBD1 (5 bases). CDR3 size: 13 residues. Germline CDR1 reads SGHNT; CDR2 reads YYREEE (reference sequence). The germline V and J ends were trimmed by 2 bases and 4 bases, with 9 bases remaining between them. The CDR3 DNA sequence: TGTGCCAGCAGCTTAAGTACAGGAGAGACCCAGTACTTC. Translation: CASSLSTGETQYF. The variable domain in full, with the rest retrieved from reference TRBV5-4 and TRBJ2-5, is ETGVTQSPTHLIKTRGQQVTLRCSSQSGHNTVSWYQQALGQGPQFIFQYYREEENGRGNFPPRFSGLQFPNYSSELNVNALELDDSALYLCASSLSTGETQYFGPGTRLLVL.

V gene TRBV6-5 combines with J gene TRBJ1-1, with D perhaps matching TRBD1 (5 bases). The V and J ends lost 6 bases and 1 base respectively, with 9 bases between them. CDR1 is MNHEY and CDR2 is SVGAGI in the germline V gene. The CDR3 has 13 residues. The CDR3 is CASSMTENTEAFF. CDR3 nucleotide sequence: TGTGCCAGCAGCATGACAGAGAACACTGAAGCTTTCTTT.

This clone appeared a single time. The V gene is TRBV19, the J gene TRBJ2-3, with a possible D match to TRBD1 (6 bases). The length of the CDR3 is 17 residues. Trimming cost V 0 bases and J 7 bases, with 20 bases left between them. In germline, CDR1 is LNHDA, CDR2 SQIVND (reference sequence). The DNA for the CDR3 is TGTGCCAGTAGTATAGATCTTAACCTCGGGACACCTCATACGCAGTATTTT. It codes for CASSIDLNLGTPHTQYF.